Listed below are T cell receptor beta chains from one sample, sequenced in a study of cytomegalovirus exposure and HLA in healthy donors. Measured with immunoSEQ multiplex PCR; TCRdb has only the in-frame clones, and not every one. The sample has some 330,000 clones; around 86% are singletons. Sequences were obtained from PBMCs. Every receptor here comes from a woman between 18 and 29 years old in good health and CMV-seronegative. The CDR3 runs from the conserved cysteine through the conserved F or W. A D gene is named only where the DNA matches it firmly. Rows give clone size only sometimes, using once, few, many, or a class for an expanded clone.

abundance,v_gene,d_gene,j_gene,CDR3nt,CDR3aa
NA,TRBV28,NA,TRBJ1-2,TGTGCCAGCAGTTCACCTCCGCCGACTTTGGCGTACTATGGCTACACCTTC,CASSSPPPTLAYYGYTF
NA,TRBV2,NA,TRBJ1-2,TGTGCCAGCAAAAGGGAGGGGGAGGGCAATGGCTACACCTTC,CASKREGEGNGYTF
NA,TRBV11-2,NA,TRBJ2-5,TGTGCCAGCAGCTTAGGTCCTAGCAGAGCCCAAGAGACCCAGTACTTC,CASSLGPSRAQETQYF
once,TRBV6-5,NA,TRBJ1-5,TGTGCCAGCAGAACGGGGGGATCCAATCAGCCCCAGCATTTT,CASRTGGSNQPQHF
NA,TRBV28,NA,TRBJ2-7,TGTGCCAGCAGCGGAGTCTACGAGCAGTACTTC,CASSGVYEQYF
NA,TRBV5-1,TRBD2,TRBJ2-7,TGCGCCAGCAGCCGGACTAGCCAGTACGAGCAGTACTTC,CASSRTSQYEQYF
NA,TRBV5-1,TRBD2,TRBJ2-1,TGCGCCAGCAGGACTAGCGGGGCGGGTGAGCAGTTCTTC,CASRTSGAGEQFF
NA,TRBV20-1,NA,TRBJ2-1,TGCAGTGCCCTGCGGGGTAATGAGCAGTTCTTC,CSALRGNEQFF
once,TRBV18,NA,TRBJ1-1,TGTGCCAGCTCACCAGAGGGGGTTTGGAGTACTGAAGCTTTCTTT,CASSPEGVWSTEAFF
NA,TRBV7-2,NA,TRBJ2-7,TGTGCCAGCAGCCCCCGGGGGAGCTCCTACGAGCAGTACTTC,CASSPRGSSYEQYF
NA,TRBV5-6,TRBD1,TRBJ2-7,TGTGCCAGCAGCTTCCTCCTGGGACAGGGAACCTACGAGCAGTACTTC,CASSFLLGQGTYEQYF
NA,TRBV5-1,NA,TRBJ1-1,TGCGCCAGCAGCTTGGATCTCGGGGGGAACACTGAAGCTTTCTTT,CASSLDLGGNTEAFF
NA,TRBV28,TRBD1,TRBJ2-7,TGTGCCAGCAGTCAGCCGGCCGCGGGGACAGGGGAAACTTGGCAGTACTTC,CASSQPAAGTGETWQYF
NA,TRBV29-1,NA,TRBJ2-7,TGCAGCGTTGAAGCCCTCGACGGCGACAGCGTCCTACGGGAGCAGTACTTC,CSVEALDGDSVLREQYF
NA,TRBV4-2,TRBD2,TRBJ2-3,TGTGCCAGCAGCCAAGATCTCCTAGCGGGCCACCGACCTACAGATACGCAGTATTTT,CASSQDLLAGHRPTDTQYF
NA,TRBV5-8,TRBD2,TRBJ2-3,TGTGCCAGCAGCTCCCGCCGCGGGAGTGGGGATACGCAGTATTTT,CASSSRRGSGDTQYF
once,TRBV27,NA,TRBJ2-7,TGTGCCAGCAGGGGGGGAGGCTACGAGCAGTACTTC,CASRGGGYEQYF
NA,TRBV28,TRBD1,TRBJ2-1,TGTGCCAGCCGAAATGGGGGGACAGGGGGCCCAGGGTTCTTC,CASRNGGTGGPGFF
once,TRBV11-2,NA,TRBJ2-7,TGTGCCAGCAGCTTAGATCCGGGGACCTACGAGCAGTACTTC,CASSLDPGTYEQYF
NA,TRBV6-1,TRBD1,TRBJ1-1,TGTGCCAGCAGTGATCTAGGGCGACAGGGGAACACTGAAGCTTTCTTT,CASSDLGRQGNTEAFF
NA,TRBV4-3,TRBD2,TRBJ2-2,TGCGCCAGCAGCCAAGATGCGGGAGCGGGAGCTCGATCCGGGGAGCTGTTTTTT,CASSQDAGAGARSGELFF
NA,TRBV12-5,NA,TRBJ2-3,TGTGCTAGTGGTTTGGTACTCTCGAATCCCAGCACAGATACGCAGTATTTT,CASGLVLSNPSTDTQYF
NA,TRBV9,NA,TRBJ1-2,TGTGCCAGCAGCGCCCGCCCCCGGGACACTAACTATGGCTACACCTTC,CASSARPRDTNYGYTF
NA,TRBV6-6,TRBD2,TRBJ2-3,TGTGCCAGCAGTTCCCGGACTAGCTCAGATACGCAGTATTTT,CASSSRTSSDTQYF
NA,TRBV29-1,NA,TRBJ1-1,TGCAGCGTTGATAGTGGCGCGGGAGGTTTGAACACTGAAGCTTTCTTT,CSVDSGAGGLNTEAFF
NA,TRBV11-2,TRBD1,TRBJ2-7,TGTGCCAGCAGCTTTTACGGGACAGGGGTCCACTACGAGCAGTACTTC,CASSFYGTGVHYEQYF
NA,TRBV7-3,NA,TRBJ1-1,TGTGCCAGCAGTCCCGACGGGGGAGACACTGAAGCTTTCTTT,CASSPDGGDTEAFF
NA,TRBV28,NA,TRBJ2-7,TGTGCCAGCAGAGGAGAGGCCTACGAGCAGTACTTC,CASRGEAYEQYF
once,TRBV27,TRBD1,TRBJ1-5,TGTGCCAGCTACACAGGACAGGGGTTAGCAGGGGAGCCCCAGCATTTT,CASYTGQGLAGEPQHF
NA,TRBV18,NA,TRBJ2-7,TGTGCCAGCTCAGCAATGAATGCAGATCGCGAGCAGTACTTC,CASSAMNADREQYF
NA,TRBV5-3,NA,TRBJ2-7,TGTGCCAGAAGCTTTGGGCGGAGGGGCTGCGAGCAGTACTTC,CARSFGRRGCEQYF
NA,TRBV27,NA,TRBJ2-7,TGTGCCAGCAGTCCCAGGATCCCCTACGAGCAGTACTTC,CASSPRIPYEQYF
few,TRBV10-3,TRBD1,TRBJ2-7,TGTGCCATCAGTGAGCTGCCCTCCGGGACAGGGGACCACGAGCAGTACTTC,CAISELPSGTGDHEQYF
NA,TRBV13,TRBD2,TRBJ2-7,TGTGCCAGCAGATGGACTAGCGGGAGCTCCTACGAGCAGTACTTC,CASRWTSGSSYEQYF
NA,TRBV15,NA,TRBJ1-2,TGTGCCACCAGCTCCCGACAGGTTAACTATGGCTACACCTTC,CATSSRQVNYGYTF
NA,TRBV9,TRBD1,TRBJ1-1,TGTGCCAGCAGCGTAGGGGGACAGGGGGCGATGAACACTGAAGCTTTCTTT,CASSVGGQGAMNTEAFF
NA,TRBV4-3,TRBD2,TRBJ2-2,TGCGCCAGCAGCCAGACAGCGGGAGTAGTCGGGGAGCTGTTTTTT,CASSQTAGVVGELFF
NA,TRBV5-6,TRBD1,TRBJ2-7,TGTGCCAGCAGTCTCGGGACAGGGTATAGAAAGCAGTACTTC,CASSLGTGYRKQYF
NA,TRBV6-6,TRBD1,TRBJ1-2,TGTGCCAGCAGTTACCAGGACAGGTTGAGGGGCTACACCTTC,CASSYQDRLRGYTF
NA,TRBV6-1,NA,TRBJ2-7,TGTGCCAGCAGTAGACAGACCTCGGGCGAGCAGTACTTC,CASSRQTSGEQYF
once,TRBV9,TRBD1,TRBJ1-1,TGTGCCAGCAGCGTAGGACAGGGCCGGTGGAACACTGAAGCTTTCTTT,CASSVGQGRWNTEAFF
NA,TRBV2,NA,TRBJ2-7,TGTGCCAGCAGTGGAGCGGCAGCCTACGAGCAGTACTTC,CASSGAAAYEQYF
NA,TRBV7-2,TRBD2,TRBJ2-3,TGTGCCAGCAGCCTCCGACTAGCGGGAGCCGAGACGCAGTATTTT,CASSLRLAGAETQYF
NA,TRBV5-1,NA,TRBJ2-1,TGCGCCAGCAGCTTGGGCTCCCAGGGGGGTTACAATGAGCAGTTCTTC,CASSLGSQGGYNEQFF
NA,TRBV2,TRBD1,TRBJ1-2,TGTGCCAGCTCCCGGGACAGGGGAGATAGTGGCTACACCTTC,CASSRDRGDSGYTF
NA,TRBV6-1,NA,TRBJ1-2,TGTGCCAGCAGTGCCGCGACAGGCGGGGGCTACACCTTC,CASSAATGGGYTF
NA,TRBV11-2,NA,TRBJ2-7,TGTGCCAGCTCCCTCGGGGGAGAAGCAACCTACGAGCAGTACTTC,CASSLGGEATYEQYF
NA,TRBV6-5,TRBD1,TRBJ2-7,TGTGCCAGCAGACGCTCCGGGACAGGGTCTTACGAGCAGTACTTC,CASRRSGTGSYEQYF
NA,TRBV29-1,NA,TRBJ2-1,TGCAGCGTTGAGAGGTCGGGAGCGGCCTACAATGAGCAGTTCTTC,CSVERSGAAYNEQFF
NA,TRBV29-1,TRBD1,TRBJ2-2,TGCAGCGTTTCTGGACAGGGGGGGAGAAACACCGGGGAGCTGTTTTTT,CSVSGQGGRNTGELFF
NA,TRBV18,NA,TRBJ2-3,TGTGCCAGCTCACCACCGTCCCAAGGCGGTGGAGATACGCAGTATTTT,CASSPPSQGGGDTQYF
NA,TRBV19,NA,TRBJ2-7,TGTGCCAGTAGTATGGGCCTCGGGAGAGAGCAGTACTTC,CASSMGLGREQYF
once,TRBV15,NA,TRBJ1-3,TGTGCCACCGGCGGTTCTGGAAACACCATATATTTT,CATGGSGNTIYF
NA,TRBV6-6,TRBD2,TRBJ2-7,TGTGCCAGCAGTTACGGAGGACTAGCCGAGCAGTACTTC,CASSYGGLAEQYF